Sequencing of this T cell receptor beta chain was carried out in a study of blood T cells in healthy people across ages. Primed by a sample-barcoded 5' primer and a J-beta primer mix, a second PCR proceeded for about 6 to 12 cycles. TCRdb analysed the 5' RACE reads with MiXCR anew, one entry per CDR3 protein. The table has roughly 730,000 distinct CDR3 sequences, approximately 53% seen once. Sequenced material: blood. The TCR comes from a man aged 35-49 years in good health.

CDR3 amino acids: CAISESGREDREGGYTF. CDR3 DNA: TGTGCCATCAGTGAGTCGGGGCGAGAGGACAGGGAGGGAGGCTACACCTTC. The chain employs TRBV10-3 and TRBJ1-2; TRBD1 matches at 8 bases. Germline CDR1 is ENHRY and CDR2 is SYGVKD. Trimming took 0 bases from V and 8 from J; bases not matched to a gene: 14. This CDR3 is built from 17 residues.